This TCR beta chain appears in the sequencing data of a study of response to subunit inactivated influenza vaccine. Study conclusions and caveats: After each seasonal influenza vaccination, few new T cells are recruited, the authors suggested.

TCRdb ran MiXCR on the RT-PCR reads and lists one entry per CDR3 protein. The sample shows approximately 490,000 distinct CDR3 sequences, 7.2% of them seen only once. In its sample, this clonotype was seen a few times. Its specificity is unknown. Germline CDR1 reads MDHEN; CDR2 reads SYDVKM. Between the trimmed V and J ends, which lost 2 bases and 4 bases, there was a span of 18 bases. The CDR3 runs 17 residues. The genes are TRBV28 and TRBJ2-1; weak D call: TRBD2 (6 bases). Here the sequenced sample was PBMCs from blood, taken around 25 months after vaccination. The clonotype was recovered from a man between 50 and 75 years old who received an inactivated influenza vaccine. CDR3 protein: CASSLPLRRGLYNEQFF. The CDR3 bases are TGTGCCAGCAGTTTACCCCTCAGGAGGGGACTTTACAATGAGCAGTTCTTC.